This TCR beta chain was obtained from a study of blood T cell repertoires in COVID-19. In the study overall: PBMCs, B-cell-depleted T cells, or T cells were the source of the cDNA or gDNA that made up the material.

The CDR3 runs to 14 residues. V dropped 7 bases and J dropped 5 bases, with 14 bases sitting between them. Germline assignment: CDR1 LGHNA and CDR2 YSLEER. Clones were read by immunoSEQ multiplex PCR, and TCRdb kept only the in-frame ones, dropping some. The sample consists of about 170,000 clones, about nine tenths of them appearing once. This receptor was obtained from a woman in her forties or fifties with acute or convalescent COVID-19. The sample taken for sequencing was peripheral blood. This chain connects TRBV4-3 to TRBJ1-4, with D maybe TRBD1 (6 bases). CDR3 nucleotides: TGCGCCAGCAACTCGGACAGACTAAATGAAAAACTGTTTTTT. It specifies CASNSDRLNEKLFF.